A selection of T cell receptor beta chains follows, all from one sample in a study of beta chain features in type 1 diabetes. Data came from immunoSEQ multiplex PCR; TCRdb stores just in-frame clones and leaves some out. This repertoire shows about 160,000 clones, 8% to 9.5% found once; its top ten account for 0.54%. Sequencing input: central memory CD4+ T cells from blood. The receptors here all came from a woman younger than 35 with type 1 diabetes. CDR3s include the opening cysteine and the closing phenylalanine or tryptophan. Fields, in order: clone size, V gene, J gene, D gene, CDR3 length, CDR3 DNA, CDR3 protein. D genes are given only for firm matches. A clone size is listed for some rows: how often the clone was seen (once, few, many), or a class if it is expanded.

size: -; V: TRBV7-2; J: TRBJ2-7; D: -; length: 16; DNA: TGTGCCAGCAGCTTAGTGGTGCCGGGAGACCTCTACGAGCAGTACTTC; CDR3: CASSLVVPGDLYEQYF
size: -; V: TRBV9; J: TRBJ2-5; D: -; length: 15; DNA: TGTGCCAGCAGCGTCCTTGGCGGTATCCAAGAGACCCAGTACTTC; CDR3: CASSVLGGIQETQYF
size: -; V: TRBV7-8; J: TRBJ1-2; D: -; length: 14; DNA: TGTGCCAGCAGCTTAGCGGGCTTGGCCTATGGCTACACCTTC; CDR3: CASSLAGLAYGYTF
size: few; V: TRBV4-2; J: TRBJ2-3; D: -; length: 15; DNA: TGTGCCAGCAGCCAAGATACCCGAGGGGGAGATACGCAGTATTTT; CDR3: CASSQDTRGGDTQYF
size: -; V: TRBV30; J: TRBJ1-1; D: -; length: 13; DNA: TGTGCCTGGGATACAGGGATGAACACTGAAGCTTTCTTT; CDR3: CAWDTGMNTEAFF
size: -; V: TRBV7-8; J: TRBJ1-5; D: -; length: 13; DNA: TGTGCCAGCAGCTACACCGGGTATCAGCCCCAGCATTTT; CDR3: CASSYTGYQPQHF
size: many; V: TRBV29-1; J: TRBJ2-7; D: TRBD1; length: 14; DNA: TGCAGCGTCCAAACTGGGACAGGGGGAGGAGAGCAGTACTTC; CDR3: CSVQTGTGGGEQYF
size: few; V: TRBV7-6; J: TRBJ2-5; D: -; length: 17; DNA: TGTGCCAGCAGCTTAGGCGGGGCAGGGTCCCCCCAAGAGACCCAGTACTTC; CDR3: CASSLGGAGSPQETQYF
size: few; V: TRBV28; J: TRBJ2-3; D: -; length: 16; DNA: TGTGCCAGCAGTTCAAGCACTAGCCTGGGTTTGGGTACGCAGTATTTT; CDR3: CASSSSTSLGLGTQYF
size: few; V: TRBV10-3; J: TRBJ2-7; D: TRBD2; length: 16; DNA: TGTGCCATCAGTGAGTCGGGCTCTAGCGGGGCTCCCGAGCAGTACTTC; CDR3: CAISESGSSGAPEQYF
size: -; V: TRBV19; J: TRBJ2-3; D: TRBD1; length: 16; DNA: TGTGCCAGTAGTAGCATACAGGGGGGCGCGGCAGATACGCAGTATTTT; CDR3: CASSSIQGGAADTQYF
size: few; V: TRBV23-1; J: TRBJ1-6; D: TRBD1; length: 17; DNA: TGCGCCAGCAGTCAAACAGGGGAAAGGGCCTATAATTCACCCCTCCACTTT; CDR3: CASSQTGERAYNSPLHF
size: -; V: TRBV7-2; J: TRBJ2-5; D: -; length: 13; DNA: TGTGCCAGCAGCGTACAGGGTTTCGAGACCCAGTACTTC; CDR3: CASSVQGFETQYF
size: -; V: TRBV5-1; J: TRBJ2-2; D: TRBD2; length: 17; DNA: TGCGCCAGCAGCGGGACTAGCGGGAGTATCAGGACCGGGGAGCTGTTTTTT; CDR3: CASSGTSGSIRTGELFF
size: once; V: TRBV9; J: TRBJ2-1; D: TRBD2; length: 16; DNA: TGTGCCAGCAGCGTGGCAGGACTAGGTTTCTACAATGAGCAGTTCTTC; CDR3: CASSVAGLGFYNEQFF
size: few; V: TRBV18; J: TRBJ2-7; D: TRBD2; length: 14; DNA: TGTGCCAGCTCACCCGGGACTAGCCCCTACGAGCAGTACTTC; CDR3: CASSPGTSPYEQYF
size: few; V: TRBV30; J: TRBJ1-3; D: TRBD1; length: 14; DNA: TGTGCCTGGAGTGGGGGCAGGGGGGGAAACACCATATATTTT; CDR3: CAWSGGRGGNTIYF
size: -; V: TRBV15; J: TRBJ2-7; D: -; length: 15; DNA: TGTGCCACCAGCAGAGATCTTGGGGGCCTTTGGGAGCAGTACTTC; CDR3: CATSRDLGGLWEQYF
size: few; V: TRBV7-9; J: TRBJ1-1; D: TRBD1; length: 14; DNA: TGTGCCAGCAGCTTAGAAGGGGGCGGGACTGAAGCTTTCTTT; CDR3: CASSLEGGGTEAFF
size: -; V: TRBV7-2; J: TRBJ2-7; D: -; length: 12; DNA: TGTGCCAGCCGGGAGACAGGGTACGAGCAGTACTTC; CDR3: CASRETGYEQYF
size: few; V: TRBV5-1; J: TRBJ2-1; D: -; length: 17; DNA: TGCGCCAGCAGCCATGGTTCGGGGTTCGCCTCCTACAATGAGCAGTTCTTC; CDR3: CASSHGSGFASYNEQFF
size: -; V: TRBV7-8; J: TRBJ2-1; D: TRBD2; length: 15; DNA: TGTGCCAGCAGCCTAAGACTAGCGGGAGGGGAGGAGCAGTTCTTC; CDR3: CASSLRLAGGEEQFF
size: few; V: TRBV30; J: TRBJ2-2; D: TRBD2; length: 13; DNA: TGTGCCTGGAACGGCGGGAGCACCGGGGAGCTGTTTTTT; CDR3: CAWNGGSTGELFF
size: -; V: TRBV6-5; J: TRBJ2-6; D: -; length: 15; DNA: TGTGCCAGCAGTTACTCGTCTACCGGGGCCAACGTCCTGACTTTC; CDR3: CASSYSSTGANVLTF
size: -; V: TRBV15; J: TRBJ1-4; D: TRBD1; length: 15; DNA: TGTGCCACCAGCAGGATAACAGGGGGCGCACAAAAACTGTTTTTT; CDR3: CATSRITGGAQKLFF
size: -; V: TRBV30; J: TRBJ1-2; D: -; length: 15; DNA: TGTCTGCTTTCCAACACCTTTACAGGGAACTATGGCTACACCTTC; CDR3: CLLSNTFTGNYGYTF